The T cell receptor beta chain under discussion was sequenced for a study of beta chain features in type 1 diabetes (dated by TCRdb to 2016 to 2019). Study-wide context: Patients and healthy donors did not differ in mean age, gender distribution, total cell number or subset yield. A total of about 110 million sorted cells were examined across all samples, and the number of cells per subset was strongly correlated with RNA yield. The study compared the TCRB repertoires of sorted circulating CD4+ T cell subsets in recently diagnosed type 1 diabetes patients with those in matched healthy donors. Whereas all 30 or so donors provided naive and central memory subsets, regulatory and stem cell-like memory subsets were isolated from just 8 patients and roughly eight healthy donors. The paper as a whole reports these results and caveats: Because cDNA rather than genomic DNA was sequenced, highly expressing activated cells could have been over-represented, although no difference in activation and CD3 levels was found between groups. At VDJ recombination sites, patients with type 1 diabetes made fewer insertions and deleted more nucleotides, a pattern implying thymic rearrangement abnormalities. Naive, central memory and regulatory TCRB repertoires appeared more similar among patients than among healthy donors. A moderate but significant shortening of TCRB CDR3 length was observed in type 1 diabetes patients in all four CD4+ subsets. Because the HLA sub-analyses included only small numbers of individuals, any influence of HLA type on TCRB rearrangement was left unresolved. PCR may preferentially amplify shorter templates, but because patient and control samples were amplified and corrected together, any resulting skew would affect both groups equally.

Each donor gave one peripheral blood draw, roughly 0.12 L on average, collected into heparinised tubes. A BD FACSAria II was used to sort naive, central memory, regulatory and stem cell-like memory CD4+ T cells with a panel that included CD45RO, CCR7, CD25, CD127, CD95 and CD27. A purity above 98% was achieved for all sorted populations. PBMCs were isolated immediately by Lymphoprep density gradient centrifugation and stained directly without culture. To minimize batch effects, samples were stained and sorted in pairs, one healthy donor with one patient per experiment. This clone was detected a few times. Its antigen is currently not known. The sample holds no much larger clone one base away, and base qualities are not on file. The High Capacity cDNA Reverse Transcription Kit was used to reverse transcribe all of the isolated RNA, meaning that expressed TCRB transcripts were what got sequenced. Naive, central memory and regulatory T cell samples underwent deep immunoSEQ sequencing, averaging roughly 3.5 million total reads per sample. Sorted cells were lysed in RLT buffer and RNA was extracted with DNase-treated RNeasy Micro or Mini kits, depending on cell number. Each cell subset was processed separately to prevent cross-contamination, with patient and healthy donor samples processed together. TCRB sequences were amplified from cDNA with the immunoSEQ multiplex PCR, producing 87-bp fragments spanning the CDR3 region. Amplicons were sequenced on the Illumina HiSeq platform. In the authors' own workflow: PCR bias was computationally corrected using synthetic template baselines, reads within Hamming distance 2 were collapsed, and singletons that could not be merged were discarded. Reads were aligned against IMGT to assign V, D and J genes, CDR3 length and insertions or deletions at six rearrangement sites. Within each subset, clonotype counts were normalized to sorted cell number, and only after that were true diversity and Gini coefficients computed with the tcR R package. Repertoire sharing was quantified using the overlap coefficient calculated on TCRB nucleotide sequences. Out-of-frame TCRB sequences from naive cells were analyzed to stand in for the pre-selection repertoire. What TCRdb holds here is the immuneACCESS table cut down to in-frame rearrangements. Part of the clones is not present; checked against another copy, under half of the missing clones reflect an unresolved V gene, and the others are unexplained. V and J calls and clone size are those listed in that table; D and trimming were worked out from the DNA. In all, the sample holds approximately 280,000 clones, and 15% of those were seen once. 0.015% to 0.017% of the sample is in the top ten clones.

From its cysteine to its phenylalanine, the CDR3 spans 16 amino acids. Only the CDR3 DNA stays, 48 bases, in frame from base 1. V trim: 5 bases; J trim: 0 bases; unmatched bases: 8. CDR1 and CDR2 (MDHEN, SYDVKM) derive from the germline V gene. The sample taken for sequencing was naive CD4+ T cells from blood. The label giving this sample's cell subset or site can be read as: true naive CD4+ T cells. The rearranged segments are TRBV28 and TRBJ2-5; 8 bases in between match TRBD2. The receptor was isolated from a man in his late teens or twenties with type 1 diabetes. DNA sequence: TGTGCCAGCAGTGCGGGGGGCCGAGGATACCAAGAGACCCAGTACTTC. This yields the protein CASSAGGRGYQETQYF. Where the CDR3 stops, the reference TRBV28 and TRBJ2-5 genes take over; the full variable domain is DVKVTQSSRYLVKRTGEKVFLECVQDMDHENMFWYRQDPGLGLRLIYFSYDVKMKEKGDIPEGYSVSREKKERFSLILESASTNQTSMYLCASSAGGRGYQETQYFGPGTRLLVL.